This T cell receptor beta chain was recorded in a study of cytomegalovirus exposure and HLA in healthy donors (dated by TCRdb to 2017 to 2019). Regarding the complete study: The 650 to 750 repertoires of the first cohort and the 95 to 150 validation repertoires were produced on the same platform, according to a later analysis. The aim of the study was to test whether cataloging public T cell receptors could identify signatures of past pathogen exposure. The study combined high-throughput TCR immunosequencing, statistical association of individual TCRs with disease status, and machine learning to predict cytomegalovirus infection status. Along with the 666-subject first cohort, a separate validation cohort of over a hundred different subjects was used.

Separate from the approximately 700-subject first cohort, the validation cohort of about 130 subjects was the group to which the donors belonged. Spanning cysteine to phenylalanine, the CDR3 consists of 13 amino acids. The DNA shown is the 39-base CDR3, in frame from base 1. CDR1 and CDR2, per the germline V gene, are SGHDT and YYEEEE. Compared with germline, V lacks 3 bases and J lacks 2 bases; bases without a gene match: 1. With regard to this clone: Its antigen is not yet known. Base quality data are lacking; no much larger clone is found one base away.

Results the study describes overall, beyond this receptor: The study gave a list of about 150 TCR beta chains associated with cytomegalovirus. The classifier was reported to diagnose cytomegalovirus status with high specificity and sensitivity in both the original cohort and the validation cohort. All 120 or so repertoires were used to score co-occurrence in the validation cohort in a later analysis, because that analysis had no HLA typing for the cohort. Most TCR sequences were observed very rarely across donors, whereas some public TCRs were present in many individuals. In vitro tests confirmed that a few of the cytomegalovirus-associated TCR beta chains recognize cytomegalovirus antigens. In a later analysis, TCRs clustered in the first cohort were found to also tend to co-occur in the roughly 110 validation repertoires, with approximately 95% of cluster scores above 0. According to the authors, the approach could potentially be generalized to other disease states and immunological phenotypes.

Preparation of the library involved the immunoSEQ multiplex PCR assay. The original methods were these. A statistical classification framework was built for diagnosing cytomegalovirus status from the catalog of TCR beta chain sequences. TCRdb obtained this table from immuneACCESS and retained in-frame rearrangements with V and J assigned. These tables miss some clones; where compared with another copy, unresolved V genes account for less than half of the shortfall, and the remainder is unexplained. Clone size and the V and J calls come from that table; the DNA yielded D and trimming. Within this sample are approximately 270,000 clones, with 65% to 90% of them counted one time only. Approximately 1% of the sample lies in the top ten.

The clonotype was recovered from a woman younger than 35 in good health and CMV-seronegative. Here the chain combines TRBV5-6 and TRBJ2-5; 7 central bases correspond to TRBD2. Material for sequencing was PBMCs. The encoded CDR3 is CASSSGGQETQYF. The nucleotide sequence reads as follows: TGTGCCAGCAGCTCGGGAGGACAAGAGACCCAGTACTTC.